This TCR beta chain was captured by sequencing in a study of regulatory T cells in long-lasting Graves disease. Study-wide results and caveats: Persistent disease favored TRBV28, TRBJ1-2 and TRBJ2-5. Fewer public clonotypes were shared by new patients (around 960) than by persistent patients (2,741).

Combining iRepertoire HTBI primers with Arm-PCR of CDR3 regions, the authors built TCR beta libraries. TCRdb passed the multiplex PCR reads through MiXCR, listing each CDR3 protein once. The repertoire holds roughly 500,000 distinct CDR3 sequences, around a fifth seen once, with roughly 6.9% in the top ten. The time point is: persistent/refractory GD, antithyroid drugs over 5 years with positive TRAb. RNA extracted from PBMCs served as the sequencing template. This clonotype showed up many times. Its antigen is still unknown. V gave up 4 bases and J gave up 0 bases; unmatched junction bases: 9. Germline V gene lookup returns CDR1 SGHTA and CDR2 FQGNSA. CDR3 length: 16 amino acids.

This TCR was sampled from a female donor with Graves disease. The J gene is TRBJ2-7, the V gene TRBV7-2; 7 bases map to TRBD2. The sample was peripheral blood mononuclear cells (PBMCs), taken when the disease was refractory, from a patient treated with antithyroid drugs. The chain's CDR3 is CASSSPSGSPSYEQYF. CDR3 DNA sequence: TGTGCCAGCAGCTCCCCTAGCGGAAGTCCCTCCTACGAGCAGTACTTC.